The 25 T cell receptor beta chains below all came from one sample that was sequenced in a study of vaccination effects on CD4 cells after COVID-19. Method: immunoSEQ multiplex PCR; TCRdb's copy keeps in-frame clones and lacks some. The profile covers about 45,000 clones, with approximately 77% appearing a single time and over 25% taken by the ten largest. CD4+ T cells specific for antigen were expanded with viral peptide pools by the ViraFEST assay before sequencing. With around ten days of culture completed, CD4+ T cells were isolated. This individual tested PCR-positive for SARS-CoV-2 infection between March and December 2020. Their antigens remain unidentified. This material consisted of CD4+ T cells from PBMCs cultured with a peptide pool, taken before COVID-19 vaccination. The receptors come from a human donor who had a prior SARS-CoV-2 infection.

This CDR3 reads CASSLGFRTEAFF. As DNA, the CDR3 is TGTGCCAGCAGCTTAGGATTCCGGACTGAAGCTTTCTTT. The genes are TRBV11-3 and TRBJ1-1, with D uncertain. The CDR3 extends over 13 amino acids. In germline, CDR1 is SGHNT, CDR2 YENEEA. With 1 base removed from V and 5 bases from J, the gap between germline ends came to 8 bases.

This clone appeared once. J is TRBJ2-5 and V is TRBV6-4, with 8 bases that match TRBD2. The CDR3 extends over 18 amino acids. Per germline, CDR1 MRHNA and CDR2 SNTAGT. The trim removed 0 bases at V and 5 bases at J, leaving 14 bases unmatched. The CDR3 nucleotides read TGTGCCAGCAGTGACTCGAGGACCCCAGCGGGAGATTGGGAGACCCAGTACTTC. Translating gives CASSDSRTPAGDWETQYF.

This chain links TRBV2 with TRBJ1-4, with D perhaps matching TRBD1 (5 bases). Between the trimmed V and J ends, which lost 7 bases and 5 bases, there was a span of 14 bases. Germline-derived CDR1 and CDR2 are SNHLY and FYNNEI. The CDR3 length is 14 residues. The CDR3 DNA reads as TGTGCCAGCACGAGGGGTTGGGGGAATGAAAAACTGTTTTTT. Translated, it gives CASTRGWGNEKLFF. Full variable domain (remainder filled in from reference TRBV2 and TRBJ1-4): EPEVTQTPSHQVTQMGQEVILRCVPISNHLYFYWYRQILGQKVEFLVSFYNNEISEKSEIFDDQFSVERPDGSNFTLKIRSTKLEDSAMYFCASTRGWGNEKLFFGSGTQLSVL.

The chain has TRBV30 and TRBJ2-7, with D maybe TRBD1 (6 bases). The CDR3 extends over 16 amino acids. Germline lookup yields CDR1 GTSNPN and CDR2 SVGIG (reference sequence). Between the trimmed V and J ends, which lost 0 bases and 4 bases, there was a span of 19 bases. The CDR3 reads CAWSVLPRVRGYEQYF. Written as DNA, the CDR3 is TGTGCCTGGAGTGTACTCCCCAGGGTCAGGGGATACGAGCAGTACTTC.

The rearrangement uses TRBV7-3 and TRBJ1-5, with D tentatively TRBD1 (5 bases). CDR3 length equals 14 residues. Germline CDR1 is SGHTA and CDR2 is FQGTGA. Trimming took off 1 base at V and 7 bases at J, with 11 bases between the two ends. For the CDR3, the DNA is TGTGCCAGCAGCTTAATCTCGGGGCCACAGCCCCAGCATTTT. It codes for CASSLISGPQPQHF.

The genes are TRBV29-1 and TRBJ2-1; D possibly corresponds to TRBD2 (6 bases). V was shortened by 6 bases and J by 6 bases, with 18 bases between the two germline ends. Per the germline V gene, CDR1 is SQVTM and CDR2 is ANQGSEA. The CDR3 loop spans 14 amino acids. CDR3 loop: CSVMSRRVVNEQFF. The CDR3 nucleotides read TGCAGCGTGATGAGCAGGAGGGTAGTCAATGAGCAGTTCTTC.

This chain links TRBV19 with TRBJ1-2; 7 bases fit TRBD1. Looked up from germline, CDR1 is LNHDA and CDR2 is SQIVND (reference sequence). With 5 bases clipped from V and 2 bases from J, the junction kept 11 bases outside the gene matches. This CDR3 has 16 amino acids. The chain's CDR3 is CASSSRLGQKNYGYTF. CDR3 sequence (DNA): TGTGCCAGTAGTTCCCGCTTGGGACAGAAAAACTATGGCTACACCTTC.

The gene calls are TRBV11-3 and TRBJ2-5, with 7 bases lining up with TRBD1. This CDR3 is built from 15 residues. With 5 bases clipped from V and 4 bases from J, the junction kept 10 bases outside the gene matches. Germline V lookup: CDR1 SGHNT, CDR2 YENEEA. The CDR3 DNA reads TGTGCCAGCAGCCGTTCCGGGACAGTCGGAGAGACCCAGTACTTC. Translation: CASSRSGTVGETQYF.

This clone appeared a few times. J is TRBJ1-2 and V is TRBV6-6; maybe TRBD1 (6 bases). Looked up from germline, CDR1 is MNHNY and CDR2 is SVGAGI (reference sequence). The CDR3 runs to 12 residues. V was trimmed by 6 bases and J by 5 bases, leaving 10 bases between them. CDR3 nucleotide sequence: TGTGCCAGCAGCGGGACACCATATGGCTACACCTTC. Its translation is CASSGTPYGYTF.

This chain links TRBV20-1 with TRBJ1-1; the D gene is possibly TRBD1 (5 bases). The CDR3 is 10 amino acids. V shed 5 bases and J shed 5 bases, with 6 bases lying between them. Germline CDR1 reads DFQATT; CDR2 reads SNEGSKA (reference sequence). This chain's CDR3 is CSAEGTEAFF. The CDR3, as DNA: TGCAGTGCTGAGGGGACTGAAGCTTTCTTT.

This clone was detected only a few times. DNA of the CDR3: TGTGCCAGCAGCCAAGATCAATGGGGTCTGGGTAGGGATACGCAGTATTTT. This gives the protein CASSQDQWGLGRDTQYF. The chain joins TRBV3-1 (or the pseudogene TRBV3-2) to TRBJ2-3; D not certain. Germline V gives CDR1 LGHDT, CDR2 YNNKEL (reference sequence). V lost 0 bases and J lost 6, with 19 bases in between. CDR3 size: 17 residues.

The chain couples TRBV7-9 to TRBJ2-1; maybe TRBD2 (5 bases). Germline V gene data show CDR1 as SEHNR and CDR2 as FQNEAQ (reference sequence). The CDR3 contains 15 residues. Trimming removed 2 bases at V and 1 base at J, with 9 bases between. This CDR3 is CASSLPGDSYNEQFF. CDR3 nucleotide sequence: TGTGCCAGCAGCTTACCCGGGGATTCCTACAATGAGCAGTTCTTC.

V is TRBV2 and J is TRBJ2-5; TRBD2 matches 16 bases. Germline values: CDR1 SNHLY, CDR2 FYNNEI. Trimming at V came to 6 bases and at J to 7 bases, leaving 5 bases not matched to a gene. The CDR3 is 15 amino acids. Here the CDR3 DNA reads TGTGCCAGCAGAGGGACTAGCGGGGGGGCCGGGACCCAGTACTTC. Encoded protein: CASRGTSGGAGTQYF.

This chain joins TRBV18 and TRBJ2-7; D gene ambiguous. V was clipped by 1 base and J by 6 bases, with 10 bases between them. Germline V lookup: CDR1 KGHSH, CDR2 LQKENI. The CDR3 length is 13 residues. In DNA form, the CDR3 reads TGTGCCAGCTCACCACATTTCCTAGGCGAGCAGTACTTC. This encodes CASSPHFLGEQYF.

This chain links TRBV4-2 with TRBJ1-1, with 7 bases that match TRBD1. The ends lost 4 bases at V and 5 bases at J; junction bases unmatched: 4. Looked up from germline, CDR1 is LGHNA and CDR2 is YNFKEQ. The CDR3 is made up of 13 amino acids. In DNA, the CDR3 is TGTGCCAGCAGCCCGACGACAGGGACTGAAGCTTTCTTT. This gives the protein CASSPTTGTEAFF.

The J gene is TRBJ2-3, the V gene TRBV7-2; 7 bases agree with TRBD1. The junction had 12 bases not matched to a gene; V was cut back by 5 bases and J by 1 base. CDR1 and CDR2 (germline): SGHTA, FQGNSA. There are 17 residues in the CDR3. DNA of the CDR3: TGTGCCAGCAGCCCGCGAAGGACAGGTGTCGGCACAGATACGCAGTATTTT. Translation gives CASSPRRTGVGTDTQYF. The variable domain in full, completed from reference TRBV7-2 and TRBJ2-3, reads GAGVSQSPSNKVTEKGKDVELRCDPISGHTALYWYRQSLGQGLEFLIYFQGNSAPDKSGLPSDRFSAERTGGSVSTLTIQRTQQEDSAVYLCASSPRRTGVGTDTQYFGPGTRLTVL.

CDR3 coding DNA: TGTGCCAGCAGCTTAGTTACCGGGATACTGACCTACGAGCAGTACTTC. Its translation: CASSLVTGILTYEQYF. The V gene is TRBV11-3, the J gene TRBJ2-7; tentative D call: TRBD2 (5 bases). Per the germline V gene, CDR1 is SGHNT and CDR2 is YENEEA. The CDR3 totals 16 residues. V shed 1 base and J shed 2 bases, with 15 bases lying between them.

CDR3 sequence (DNA): TGTGCCACCAGTGACACGACTAGCGCAGAGACCCAGTACTTC. Amino acid sequence: CATSDTTSAETQYF. This rearrangement joins TRBV24-1 to TRBJ2-5, with 8 bases that match TRBD2. This CDR3 has 14 amino acids. Germline V CDR1 and CDR2: KGHDR, SFDVKD. V lost 4 bases, J lost 4 bases, and 4 bases stayed unmatched.

This clone was seen a single time. CDR3 in amino acids: CASSRRTSGGKQFF. In nucleotides, the CDR3 is TGTGCCAGCAGTCGAAGGACTAGCGGGGGAAAGCAGTTCTTC. V and J are TRBV6-5 and TRBJ2-1; TRBD2 agrees at 13 bases. The junction had 6 bases not matched to a gene; V was cut back by 5 bases and J by 11 bases. The CDR3 extends over 14 amino acids. Per germline, CDR1 MNHEY and CDR2 SVGAGI.

The rearrangement joins TRBV7-9 to TRBJ2-1, with 8 bases that match TRBD2. V was pared by 4 bases and J by 2 bases, with 7 bases of the junction left unmatched. The CDR3 sequence is 16 residues long. Germline lookup yields CDR1 SEHNR and CDR2 FQNEAQ (reference sequence). The CDR3 region is CASSWTAGAAYNEQFF. The CDR3 DNA reads TGTGCCAGCAGCTGGACAGCGGGGGCCGCCTACAATGAGCAGTTCTTC.

The V call is TRBV5-1, the J call TRBJ1-3; D not resolved. V shed 0 bases and J shed 3 bases, with 13 bases lying between them. Germline V gives CDR1 SGHRS, CDR2 YFSETQ. The CDR3 totals 16 residues. CDR3 loop: CASSLGLSQGGNTIYF. CDR3 in DNA: TGCGCCAGCAGCTTGGGACTGTCACAAGGTGGAAACACCATATATTTT.

In this sample, this clone turned up once. The gene calls are TRBV5-6 and TRBJ1-5, with D possibly TRBD1 on 5 matching bases. In germline, CDR1 is SGHDT, CDR2 YYEEEE. V was pared by 4 bases and J by 3 bases, with 14 bases between. This CDR3 spans 15 amino acids. The CDR3 DNA is TGTGCCAGCAGCCCCGGGGGGGGTATCAATCAGCCCCAGCATTTT. Its protein is CASSPGGGINQPQHF.

J is TRBJ2-3 and V is TRBV2; 11 bases fit TRBD2. Germline loops: CDR1 SNHLY, CDR2 FYNNEI. The trim removed 2 bases at V and 5 bases at J, leaving 12 bases unmatched. CDR3 size: 18 residues. CDR3 in amino acids: CASSEQAGIAGGVDTQYF. Here the CDR3 DNA reads TGTGCCAGCAGTGAACAAGCCGGTATAGCGGGGGGGGTAGATACGCAGTATTTT. The complete variable domain, with remaining parts taken from reference TRBV2 and TRBJ2-3, reads EPEVTQTPSHQVTQMGQEVILRCVPISNHLYFYWYRQILGQKVEFLVSFYNNEISEKSEIFDDQFSVERPDGSNFTLKIRSTKLEDSAMYFCASSEQAGIAGGVDTQYFGPGTRLTVL.

The rearrangement uses TRBV11-3 and TRBJ2-1; the match to TRBD2 covers 8 bases. The CDR3 runs to 16 residues. The germline gives CDR1 SGHNT, CDR2 YENEEA. The V segment lost 7 bases and the J segment 7 bases; nucleotides outside the gene matches: 15. The chain's CDR3 is CASIKKGSGSVNEQFF. For the CDR3, the DNA is TGTGCCAGCATCAAAAAGGGCAGCGGGAGTGTTAATGAGCAGTTCTTC.

The chain is built from TRBV2 and TRBJ1-2; 7 bases match TRBD1. This CDR3 comprises 13 residues. Trimming at V came to 6 bases and at J to 8 bases, leaving 9 bases not matched to a gene. Germline loops: CDR1 SNHLY, CDR2 FYNNEI. The CDR3 sequence is CASRLQGFEGYTF. The CDR3 coding sequence is TGTGCCAGCAGACTACAGGGGTTTGAAGGCTACACCTTC.